This T cell receptor (beta chain) was sequenced during a study of technical replicates of blood from a few donors. This clone has just a few counts. Germline V gene data show CDR1 as SGDLS and CDR2 as YYNGEE. This CDR3 spans 16 amino acids. Trimming at V came to 4 bases and at J to 0 bases, leaving 8 bases not matched to a gene. Profiling relied on immunoSEQ multiplex PCR, and the TCRdb table lists in-frame clones only, not all of them. Among approximately 70,000 clones listed, roughly 93% were seen once. The TCR originated in a human donor in good health. The chain employs TRBV9 and TRBJ2-3; 7 bases are shared with TRBD2. The sequencing sample was made of T cells isolated from PBMCs. The CDR3 here is CASSLGAGASTDTQYF. DNA for the CDR3: TGTGCCAGCAGCCTTGGGGCGGGAGCTAGCACAGATACGCAGTATTTT. The full variable domain, in which reference TRBV9 and TRBJ2-3 provide the parts outside the CDR3, is DSGVTQTPKHLITATGQRVTLRCSPRSGDLSVYWYQQSLDQGLQFLIQYYNGEERAKGNILERFSAQQFPDLHSELNLSSLELGDSALYFCASSLGAGASTDTQYFGPGTRLTVL.